These 27 T cell receptor beta chains originate from one sample sequenced in a study of cytomegalovirus exposure and HLA in healthy donors. In the PCR, 60 Vbeta and 13 Jbeta primers were used. Sequenced by immunoSEQ multiplex PCR; TCRdb stores in-frame clones only, minus some. The table lists fewer than 300,000 clones, roughly 90% of them singletons. The sample consisted of PBMCs. The origin of the receptors is a man in his forties in good health and CMV-seropositive.

The V and J genes are TRBV19 and TRBJ2-5; TRBD1 matches at 12 bases. TRBJ2-7 explains the end of the DNA better; the J call may be wrong. Germline CDR1 and CDR2: LNHDA and SQIVND (reference sequence). The CDR3 covers 15 residues. The DNA of the CDR3 is TGTGCCAGTAGTGTTACCGGGACAGGGGGCGCCGAGCAGTACTTC. This sequence encodes CASSVTGTGGAEQYF.

The rearrangement links TRBV25-1 to TRBJ2-3, with 10 nucleotides matching TRBD2. The CDR3 length is 16 residues. CDR1 and CDR2 (germline): MGHDK, SYGVNS. V shed 4 bases and J 1 base; nucleotides not matched to a gene: 5. This CDR3 reads CASSGRTSGRTDTQYF. In DNA form, the CDR3 reads TGTGCCAGCAGTGGTCGGACTAGCGGACGCACAGATACGCAGTATTTT.

The chain is built from TRBV6-5 and TRBJ2-3; D remains ambiguous. Germline V lookup: CDR1 MNHEY, CDR2 SVGAGI. V was cut by 2 bases and J by 8 bases, with 5 bases left in between. The CDR3 contains 11 residues. The CDR3 DNA sequence: TGTGCCAGCAGTTACGAGGCTACGCAGTATTTT. Amino acid sequence: CASSYEATQYF.

The chain links TRBV11-2 to TRBJ2-7, with D possibly TRBD1 on 6 matching bases. There are 15 residues in the CDR3. CDR1 and CDR2 (germline): SGHAT, FQNNGV. The V end was cut by 5 bases, the J end by 0 bases, with 14 bases between. This CDR3 is CASSQEDSPSYEQYF. In DNA form, the CDR3 reads TGTGCCAGCAGCCAGGAGGACAGTCCCTCCTACGAGCAGTACTTC.

The chain couples TRBV7-2 to TRBJ2-7; 12 bases are a match to TRBD1. Germline CDR1 SGHTA, CDR2 FQGNSA. The CDR3 length is 15 residues. V gave up 5 bases and J gave up 3 bases; unmatched junction bases: 5. CDR3 residues: CASSTGQGAFYEQYF. CDR3 in DNA: TGTGCCAGCAGCACGGGACAGGGGGCTTTCTACGAGCAGTACTTC.

This chain links TRBV4-2 with TRBJ2-4; 9 nucleotides align to TRBD1. V was pared by 0 bases and J by 0 bases, with 12 bases of the junction left unmatched. The germline V gene encodes CDR1 LGHNA and CDR2 YNFKEQ. This CDR3 contains 20 residues. The CDR3 DNA reads as TGTGCCAGCAGCCAAGATGCCCGGGACAGGGACTATCTAGCCAAAAACATTCAGTACTTC. It translates to CASSQDARDRDYLAKNIQYF.

The CDR3 here is CASSGQGAAILSEQYF. Written as DNA, the CDR3 is TGTGCCAGCAGTGGACAGGGGGCCGCGATTCTGTCCGAGCAGTACTTC. This chain connects TRBV28 to TRBJ2-5; 11 nucleotides match TRBD1. The J call may be faulty, since TRBJ2-7 better matches the DNA end. The CDR3 sequence is 16 residues long. CDR1 is MDHEN and CDR2 is SYDVKM in the germline V gene.

This chain connects TRBV7-9 to TRBJ2-5, with a tentative D call TRBD2 (5 bases). Germline values: CDR1 SEHNR, CDR2 FQNEAQ (reference sequence). Between the trimmed V and J ends, which lost 0 bases and 1 base, there was a span of 9 bases. CDR3 length: 15 amino acids. This CDR3 reads CASSLARLAQETQYF. CDR3 coding DNA: TGTGCCAGCAGCTTAGCGCGGCTAGCCCAAGAGACCCAGTACTTC. The whole variable domain, remainder taken from reference TRBV7-9 and TRBJ2-5, is DTGVSQNPRHKITKRGQNVTFRCDPISEHNRLYWYRQTLGQGPEFLTYFQNEAQLEKSRLLSDRFSAERPKGSFSTLEIQRTEQGDSAMYLCASSLARLAQETQYFGPGTRLLVL.

The chain couples TRBV19 to TRBJ2-3, with 7 bases aligning to TRBD1. The CDR3 loop spans 12 amino acids. Germline loops: CDR1 LNHDA, CDR2 SQIVND (reference sequence). The junction had 0 bases not matched to a gene; V was cut back by 8 bases and J by 1 base. CDR3 protein: CASGTGTDTQYF. The CDR3 DNA reads TGTGCCAGTGGGACAGGCACAGATACGCAGTATTTT.

J is TRBJ2-7 and V is TRBV5-4; D is possibly TRBD2 (8 bases). Germline V CDR1 and CDR2: SGHNT, YYREEE (reference sequence). Between the trimmed V and J ends, which lost 0 bases and 6 bases, there was a span of 13 bases. CDR3 length: 14 residues. CDR3 region: CASSLAGGGGEQYF. The CDR3, as DNA: TGTGCCAGCAGCTTGGCGGGAGGGGGCGGCGAGCAGTACTTC.

This clone has only a few counts. V usage is TRBV28 and J usage is TRBJ1-5; 7 bases are a match to TRBD1. CDR3 size: 13 residues. The V segment lost 6 bases and the J segment 4 bases; nucleotides outside the gene matches: 3. CDR1 is MDHEN, CDR2 SYDVKM, per germline. The CDR3 nucleotides are TGTGCCAGCAGACTACAGGGGAATCAGCCCCAGCATTTT. It encodes CASRLQGNQPQHF.

This chain links TRBV14 with TRBJ2-1; 10 bases map to TRBD2. This CDR3 comprises 14 residues. Losses at the gene ends were 4 bases for V and 7 bases for J; bases not matched to a gene: 4. The germline gives CDR1 SGHDN, CDR2 FVKESK. The DNA of the CDR3 is TGTGCCAGCAGCCGGCTAGCGGGAGAGAATGAGCAGTTCTTC. Its protein is CASSRLAGENEQFF.

CDR3 residues: CASREEEASTDTQYF. For the CDR3, the DNA is TGTGCCAGCAGGGAGGAGGAGGCGAGCACAGATACGCAGTATTTT. The genes are TRBV6-5 and TRBJ2-3, with D perhaps matching TRBD2 (5 bases). With 6 bases removed from V and 0 bases from J, the gap between germline ends came to 13 bases. CDR3 length equals 15 residues. The germline V gene has CDR1 MNHEY and CDR2 SVGAGI.

The rearrangement links TRBV2 to TRBJ1-2, with a weak D call TRBD1 (6 bases). V gave up 5 bases and J gave up 4 bases, with 11 bases separating them. The CDR3 has 13 residues. Germline V gene lookup returns CDR1 SNHLY and CDR2 FYNNEI. The CDR3 sequence is CASSPRTVYGYTF. The CDR3 DNA reads as TGTGCCAGCAGTCCTCGGACAGTCTATGGCTACACCTTC. The full variable domain, in which reference TRBV2 and TRBJ1-2 provide the parts outside the CDR3, is EPEVTQTPSHQVTQMGQEVILRCVPISNHLYFYWYRQILGQKVEFLVSFYNNEISEKSEIFDDQFSVERPDGSNFTLKIRSTKLEDSAMYFCASSPRTVYGYTFGSGTRLTVV.

The V gene is TRBV5-6, the J gene TRBJ1-2; a weak D match, TRBD1 (6 bases). V lost 4 bases and J 2 bases, leaving 15 bases between the germline ends. The CDR3 covers 15 residues. The germline V gene has CDR1 SGHDT and CDR2 YYEEEE. The CDR3 DNA sequence: TGTGCCAGCAGCGACATCCAGACAGGAAACTATGGCTACACCTTC. Its protein product is CASSDIQTGNYGYTF.

This clone was seen just once. The rearrangement joins TRBV7-6 to TRBJ2-7; 11 bases map to TRBD1. V gave up 5 bases and J gave up 3 bases; unmatched junction bases: 6. CDR1 is SGHVS, CDR2 FNYEAQ, per germline. This CDR3 has 15 residues. The CDR3 protein is CASSPWTGGGYEQYF. The CDR3 DNA follows: TGTGCCAGCAGCCCATGGACAGGGGGCGGCTACGAGCAGTACTTC.

This chain joins TRBV5-1 and TRBJ2-1; 10 nucleotides agree with TRBD2. The junction had 10 bases not matched to a gene; V was cut back by 7 bases and J by 6 bases. Germline lookup yields CDR1 SGHRS and CDR2 YFSETQ. The CDR3 consists of 15 residues. CDR3 bases: TGCGCCAGCGGGCCACGGGCTAGCGGGAGCAATGAGCAGTTCTTC. Residues: CASGPRASGSNEQFF.

CDR3 sequence: CASRFSGLGTDTQYF. The CDR3 coding sequence is TGTGCCAGCAGGTTTAGCGGACTCGGCACAGATACGCAGTATTTT. This chain connects TRBV6-6 to TRBJ2-3; D perhaps matches TRBD2 (6 bases). CDR1 MNHNY and CDR2 SVGAGI come from the germline V gene (reference sequence). The V end was cut by 6 bases, the J end by 1 base, with 14 bases between. This CDR3 is 15 amino acids long.

V usage is TRBV10-2 and J usage is TRBJ1-1; TRBD1 is a possible D gene (5 bases). The CDR3 totals 13 residues. CDR1 is WSHSY, CDR2 SAAADI, per germline. The V and J ends lost 4 bases and 5 bases respectively, with 11 bases between them. This CDR3 reads CASSGGGRTEAFF. The CDR3 DNA follows: TGCGCCAGCAGTGGGGGGGGTAGGACTGAAGCTTTCTTT.

The chain couples TRBV7-8 to TRBJ2-1, with 11 bases aligning to TRBD2. The CDR3 runs to 16 residues. V lost 3 bases and J lost 5; bases outside the gene matches: 6. The germline V gene has CDR1 SGHVS and CDR2 FQNEAQ. CDR3 DNA sequence: TGTGCCAGCAGCTTGTTAGCGGGAGGGCACAACAATGAGCAGTTCTTC. Residues: CASSLLAGGHNNEQFF. Filled out from reference TRBV7-8 and TRBJ2-1, the complete variable domain reads GAGVSQSPRYKVAKRGQDVALRCDPISGHVSLFWYQQALGQGPEFLTYFQNEAQLDKSGLPSDRFFAERPEGSVSTLKIQRTQQEDSAVYLCASSLLAGGHNNEQFFGPGTRLTVL.

The chain employs TRBV6-1 and TRBJ2-7, with D perhaps matching TRBD1 (5 bases). This CDR3 has 14 amino acids. V was trimmed by 7 bases and J by 5 bases, leaving 18 bases between them. Germline V gene data show CDR1 as MNHNS and CDR2 as SASEGT. CDR3 sequence reads: CASKKRQGKDEQYF. Here the CDR3 DNA reads TGTGCCAGCAAGAAAAGGCAGGGCAAGGACGAGCAGTACTTC.

In this sample, this clone turned up a few times. This chain links TRBV9 with TRBJ2-7, with TRBD1 matching over 7 bases. Germline V gene sequence: CDR1 SGDLS, CDR2 YYNGEE. Trimming removed 4 bases from V and 5 bases from J; junction bases left unmatched: 9. This CDR3 is 14 amino acids long. The CDR3 is CASSRGQARDEQYF. Written as DNA, the CDR3 is TGTGCCAGCAGCCGTGGACAGGCAAGGGACGAGCAGTACTTC.

The CDR3 nucleotides read TGTGCCAGCAGTTATCTAGCGGGACCACCCTACAATGAGCAGTTCTTC. Translating it yields CASSYLAGPPYNEQFF. The chain is built from TRBV6-7 and TRBJ2-1, with 9 nucleotides matching TRBD2. TRBV6-7 counts as an open reading frame of uncertain function. The CDR3 runs to 16 residues. Trimming took 3 bases from V and 2 from J; bases not matched to a gene: 5.

The J gene is TRBJ2-7, the V gene TRBV28, with TRBD1 as a possible D gene (6 bases). CDR3 length: 14 amino acids. Trimming stripped 3 bases from V and 2 bases from J, with 11 bases between. CDR1 MDHEN and CDR2 SYDVKM come from the germline V gene. The CDR3 here is CASSLSRDTYEQYF. CDR3 sequence (DNA): TGTGCCAGCAGTTTGAGCCGGGACACCTACGAGCAGTACTTC.

The chain is built from TRBV4-1 and TRBJ2-1; the match to TRBD2 covers 9 bases. The CDR3 runs to 17 residues. The V gene end was trimmed by 0 bases and the J gene end by 8 bases; junction bases not matched to a gene: 11. Germline V gene sequence: CDR1 MGHRA, CDR2 YSYEKL. CDR3 in DNA: TGCGCCAGCAGCCAAGATACAGCGGGAGGTAGTAGGGATGAGCAGTTCTTC. Translating it yields CASSQDTAGGSRDEQFF.

This chain joins TRBV28 and TRBJ1-1; D may be TRBD1 (5 bases). The germline V and J ends were trimmed by 1 base and 6 bases, with 12 bases remaining between them. The germline gives CDR1 MDHEN, CDR2 SYDVKM. This CDR3 has 14 residues. In DNA form, the CDR3 reads TGTGCCAGCAGTTTATCGGGGGTCACGGCTGAAGCTTTCTTT. Residues: CASSLSGVTAEAFF.

This clone was picked up a small number of times. The V gene is TRBV7-6, the J gene TRBJ1-5; perhaps TRBD1 as D (6 bases). The germline V gene encodes CDR1 SGHVS and CDR2 FNYEAQ. V was trimmed by 6 bases and J by 8 bases, leaving 17 bases between them. The CDR3 loop spans 14 amino acids. CDR3 sequence: CASSLQGPLEPQHF. In nucleotides, the CDR3 is TGTGCCAGCAGTCTACAGGGTCCTCTTGAGCCCCAGCATTTT.